Detailed here is one TCR beta chain. The antigen remains unidentified. Profiling of TCR beta VDJ combinations and CDR3 sequences used genomic DNA as template. TCRdb called the reads again in MiXCR, with one record for every CDR3 protein. This table has some 180,000 distinct CDR3 sequences, approximately 45% appearing once. This record comes from a study of CD8+CD57+ T cells in acquired aplastic anemia. About the study: Sorted CD4+ and CD8+ cells gave a mean 3.2 ug DNA, range about 0.17 to 27.4 ug. Whole-study findings and limits: Patients shared 25 to 30 CD8+ CDR3 sequences with controls.

Sequenced sample: sorted CD4+, CD8+, or CD8+CD57+ T cells (not recorded which) from PBMCs. This sequence was found in a human donor in good health.

CDR3 sequence reads: CASSVGSGRLYEQYF. The CDR3 region has the DNA TGTGCCAGCAGCGTAGGTAGCGGGAGGCTCTACGAGCAGTACTTC. This chain connects TRBV9 to TRBJ2-7; 10 nucleotides match TRBD2. Germline lookup yields CDR1 SGDLS and CDR2 YYNGEE. The CDR3 has 15 residues. With 0 bases clipped from V and 3 bases from J, the junction kept 3 bases outside the gene matches.